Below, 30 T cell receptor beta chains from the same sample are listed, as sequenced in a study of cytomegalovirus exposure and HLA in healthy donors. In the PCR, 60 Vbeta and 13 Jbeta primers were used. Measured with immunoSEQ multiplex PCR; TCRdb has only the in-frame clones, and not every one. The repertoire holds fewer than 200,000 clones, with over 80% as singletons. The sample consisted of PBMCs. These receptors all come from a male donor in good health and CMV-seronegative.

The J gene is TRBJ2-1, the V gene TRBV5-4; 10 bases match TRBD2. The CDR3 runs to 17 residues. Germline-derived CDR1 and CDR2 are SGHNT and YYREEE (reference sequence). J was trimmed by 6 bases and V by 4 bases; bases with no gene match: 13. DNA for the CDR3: TGTGCCAGCAGCCGGCGGGCCTCAGCGGGGGGGGTCAATGAGCAGTTCTTC. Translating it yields CASSRRASAGGVNEQFF.

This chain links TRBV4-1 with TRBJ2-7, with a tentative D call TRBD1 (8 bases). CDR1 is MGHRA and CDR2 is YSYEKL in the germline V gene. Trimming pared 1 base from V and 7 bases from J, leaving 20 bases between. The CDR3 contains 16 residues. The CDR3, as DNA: TGCGCCAGCAGCCAAGTTCCACAGGGGGGGTATCGGGAGCAGTACTTC. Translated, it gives CASSQVPQGGYREQYF.

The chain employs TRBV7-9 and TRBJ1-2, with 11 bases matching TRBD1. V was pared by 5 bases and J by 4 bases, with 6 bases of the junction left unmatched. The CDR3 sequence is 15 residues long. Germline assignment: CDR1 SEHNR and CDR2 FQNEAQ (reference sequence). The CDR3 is CASSERTGGGYGYTF. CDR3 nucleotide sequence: TGTGCCAGCAGCGAACGGACAGGGGGCGGCTATGGCTACACCTTC. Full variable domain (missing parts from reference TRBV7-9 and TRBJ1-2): DTGVSQNPRHKITKRGQNVTFRCDPISEHNRLYWYRQTLGQGPEFLTYFQNEAQLEKSRLLSDRFSAERPKGSFSTLEIQRTEQGDSAMYLCASSERTGGGYGYTFGSGTRLTVV.

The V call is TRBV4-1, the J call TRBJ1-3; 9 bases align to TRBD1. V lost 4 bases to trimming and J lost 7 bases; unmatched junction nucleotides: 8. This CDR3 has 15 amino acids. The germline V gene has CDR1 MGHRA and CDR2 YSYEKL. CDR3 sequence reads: CASSRDRALGNTIYF. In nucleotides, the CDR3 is TGCGCCAGCAGCCGGGACAGGGCATTGGGGAACACCATATATTTT.

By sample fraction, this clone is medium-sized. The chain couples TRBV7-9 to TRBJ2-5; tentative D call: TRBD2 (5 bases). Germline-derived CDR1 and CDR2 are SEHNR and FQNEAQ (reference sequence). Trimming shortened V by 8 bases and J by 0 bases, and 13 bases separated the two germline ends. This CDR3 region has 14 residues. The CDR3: CASRGSAYQETQYF. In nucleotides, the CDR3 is TGTGCCAGCCGAGGGTCGGCGTACCAAGAGACCCAGTACTTC.

The CDR3 DNA reads TGCGCCAGCAGTGAGAGCCCTAATGGAAACACCATATATTTT. This codes for CASSESPNGNTIYF. The J gene is TRBJ1-3, the V gene TRBV10-1; D is ambiguous. The V end was cut by 2 bases, the J end by 3 bases, with 8 bases between. CDR3 length equals 14 residues. CDR1 is WNHNN and CDR2 is SYGVQD in the germline V gene (reference sequence).

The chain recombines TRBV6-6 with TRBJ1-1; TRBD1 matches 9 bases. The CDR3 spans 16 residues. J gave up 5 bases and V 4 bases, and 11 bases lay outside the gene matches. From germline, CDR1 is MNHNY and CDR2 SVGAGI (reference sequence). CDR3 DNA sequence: TGTGCCAGCAGTTCAACCTTGACAGGGGGGGGAACTGAAGCTTTCTTT. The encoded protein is CASSSTLTGGGTEAFF.

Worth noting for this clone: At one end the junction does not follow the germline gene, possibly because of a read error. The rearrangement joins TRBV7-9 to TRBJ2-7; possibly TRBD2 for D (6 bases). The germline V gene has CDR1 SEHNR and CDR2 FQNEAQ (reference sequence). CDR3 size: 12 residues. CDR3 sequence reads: CSSSLGRGEQYF. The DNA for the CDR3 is TGTTCCAGCAGCTTAGGCCGGGGGGAGCAGTACTTC.

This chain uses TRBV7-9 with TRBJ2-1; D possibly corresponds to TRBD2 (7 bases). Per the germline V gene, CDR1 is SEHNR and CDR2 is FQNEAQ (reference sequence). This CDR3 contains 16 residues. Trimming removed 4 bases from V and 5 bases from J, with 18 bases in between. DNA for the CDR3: TGTGCCAGCAGCTCGTGGGGGGGCAAAGCAGACAATGAGCAGTTCTTC. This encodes CASSSWGGKADNEQFF.

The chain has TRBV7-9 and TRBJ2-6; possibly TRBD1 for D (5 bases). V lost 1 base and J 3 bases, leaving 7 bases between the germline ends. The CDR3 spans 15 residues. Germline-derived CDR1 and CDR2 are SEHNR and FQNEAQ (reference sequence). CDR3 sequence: CASSLEGRGANVLTF. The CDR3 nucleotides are TGTGCCAGCAGCTTAGAGGGGCGTGGGGCCAACGTCCTGACTTTC.

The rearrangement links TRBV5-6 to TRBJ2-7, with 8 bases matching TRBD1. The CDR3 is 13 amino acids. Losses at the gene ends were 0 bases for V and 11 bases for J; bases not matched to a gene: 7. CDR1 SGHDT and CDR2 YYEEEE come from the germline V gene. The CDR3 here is CASSLADRGLKYF. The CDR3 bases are TGTGCCAGCAGCTTGGCAGACAGGGGTTTGAAGTACTTC.

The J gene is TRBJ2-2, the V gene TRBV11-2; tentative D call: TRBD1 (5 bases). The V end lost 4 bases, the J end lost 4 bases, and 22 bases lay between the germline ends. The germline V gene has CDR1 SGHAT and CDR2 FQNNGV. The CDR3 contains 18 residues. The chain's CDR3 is CASSSRAQGFLRTGELFF. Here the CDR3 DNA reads TGTGCCAGCAGCTCCCGGGCCCAGGGTTTCCTTCGCACCGGGGAGCTGTTTTTT.

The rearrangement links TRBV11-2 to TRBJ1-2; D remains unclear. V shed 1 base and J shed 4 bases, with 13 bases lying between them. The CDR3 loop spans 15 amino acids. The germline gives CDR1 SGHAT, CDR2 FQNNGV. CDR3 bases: TGTGCCAGCAGCTTAGCCCAACTCCCGCTCTATGGCTACACCTTC. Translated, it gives CASSLAQLPLYGYTF.

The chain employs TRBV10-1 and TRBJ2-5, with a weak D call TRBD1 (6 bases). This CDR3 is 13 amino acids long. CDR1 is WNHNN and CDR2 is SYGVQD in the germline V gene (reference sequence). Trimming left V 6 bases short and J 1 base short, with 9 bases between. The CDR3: CASSGTFQETQYF. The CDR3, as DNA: TGCGCCAGCAGCGGGACATTCCAAGAGACCCAGTACTTC.

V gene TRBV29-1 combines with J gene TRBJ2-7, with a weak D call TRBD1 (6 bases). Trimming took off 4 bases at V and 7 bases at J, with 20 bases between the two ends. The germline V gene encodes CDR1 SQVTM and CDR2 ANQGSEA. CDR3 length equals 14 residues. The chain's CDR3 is CSVGEQGELGEQYF. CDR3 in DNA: TGCAGCGTTGGGGAACAGGGTGAACTGGGTGAGCAGTACTTC.

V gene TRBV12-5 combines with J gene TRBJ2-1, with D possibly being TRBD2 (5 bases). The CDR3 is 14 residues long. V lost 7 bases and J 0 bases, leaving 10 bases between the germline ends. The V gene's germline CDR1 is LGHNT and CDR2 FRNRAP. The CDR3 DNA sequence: TGTGCTAGTGTAGCGCAAAGCTCCTACAATGAGCAGTTCTTC. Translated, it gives CASVAQSSYNEQFF.

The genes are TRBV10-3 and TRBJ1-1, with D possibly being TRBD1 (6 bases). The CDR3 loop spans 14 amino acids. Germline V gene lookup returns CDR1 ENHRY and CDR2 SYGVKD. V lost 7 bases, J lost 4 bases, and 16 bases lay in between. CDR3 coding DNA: TGTGCCATCACTTACTCAGGGGAAGGCACTGAAGCTTTCTTT. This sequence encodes CAITYSGEGTEAFF.

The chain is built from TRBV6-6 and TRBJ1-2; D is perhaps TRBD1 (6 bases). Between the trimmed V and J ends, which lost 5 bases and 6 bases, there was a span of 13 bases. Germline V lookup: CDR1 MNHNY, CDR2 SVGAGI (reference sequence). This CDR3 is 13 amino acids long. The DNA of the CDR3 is TGTGCCAGCAGTCCAAGGGGGGGGCATGGCTACACCTTC. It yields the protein CASSPRGGHGYTF.

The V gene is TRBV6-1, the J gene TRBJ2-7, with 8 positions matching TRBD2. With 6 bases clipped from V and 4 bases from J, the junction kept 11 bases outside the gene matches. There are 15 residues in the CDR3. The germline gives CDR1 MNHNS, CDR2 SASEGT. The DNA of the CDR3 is TGTGCCAGCAGGGTCGAACGGGGGGGCGGATACGAGCAGTACTTC. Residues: CASRVERGGGYEQYF.

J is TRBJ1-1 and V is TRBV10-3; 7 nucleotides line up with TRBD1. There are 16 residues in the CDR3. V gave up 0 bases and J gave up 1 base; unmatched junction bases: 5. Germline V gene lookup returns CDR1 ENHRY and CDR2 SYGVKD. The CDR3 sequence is CAISESGRQGNTEAFF. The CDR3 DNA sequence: TGTGCCATCAGTGAGTCAGGGAGACAGGGGAACACTGAAGCTTTCTTT.

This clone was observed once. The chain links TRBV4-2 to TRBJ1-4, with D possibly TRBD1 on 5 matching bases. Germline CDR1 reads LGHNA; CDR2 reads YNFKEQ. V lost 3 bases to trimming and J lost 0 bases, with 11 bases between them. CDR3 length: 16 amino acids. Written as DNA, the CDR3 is TGTGCCAGCAGCCACCCCTCGGGGGCAACTAATGAAAAACTGTTTTTT. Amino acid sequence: CASSHPSGATNEKLFF.

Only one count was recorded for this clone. The CDR3 here is CASSRAGARAGSPLHF. The CDR3 DNA reads as TGCGCCAGCAGCAGAGCAGGGGCTCGGGCAGGCTCACCCCTCCACTTT. This sequence joins TRBV5-1 and TRBJ1-6, with D perhaps matching TRBD1 (6 bases). The CDR3 contains 16 residues. V lost 4 bases to trimming and J lost 10 bases, with 21 bases between them. The germline V gene encodes CDR1 SGHRS and CDR2 YFSETQ.

CDR3 coding DNA: TGCGCCAGCAGCTTGGACGGACAGCGCACCTTC. It translates to CASSLDGQRTF. The rearrangement uses TRBV5-1 and TRBJ1-2, with D maybe TRBD1 (6 bases). V lost 0 bases, J lost 13 bases, and 10 bases lay in between. Germline V gene sequence: CDR1 SGHRS, CDR2 YFSETQ. The CDR3 sequence is 11 residues long.

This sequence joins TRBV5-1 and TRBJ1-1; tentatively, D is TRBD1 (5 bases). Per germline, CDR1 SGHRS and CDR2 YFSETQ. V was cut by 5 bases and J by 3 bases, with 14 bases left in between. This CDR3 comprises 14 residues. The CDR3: CASSQDSPDTEAFF. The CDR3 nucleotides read TGCGCCAGCAGTCAAGACAGTCCAGACACTGAAGCTTTCTTT.

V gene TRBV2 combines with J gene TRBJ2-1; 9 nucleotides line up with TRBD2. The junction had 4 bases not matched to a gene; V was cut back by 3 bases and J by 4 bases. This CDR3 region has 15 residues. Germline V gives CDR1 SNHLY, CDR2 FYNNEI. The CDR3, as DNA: TGTGCCAGCAGTGATGGGCTAGCGGGGTACAATGAGCAGTTCTTC. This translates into CASSDGLAGYNEQFF. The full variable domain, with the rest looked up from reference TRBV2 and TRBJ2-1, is EPEVTQTPSHQVTQMGQEVILRCVPISNHLYFYWYRQILGQKVEFLVSFYNNEISEKSEIFDDQFSVERPDGSNFTLKIRSTKLEDSAMYFCASSDGLAGYNEQFFGPGTRLTVL.

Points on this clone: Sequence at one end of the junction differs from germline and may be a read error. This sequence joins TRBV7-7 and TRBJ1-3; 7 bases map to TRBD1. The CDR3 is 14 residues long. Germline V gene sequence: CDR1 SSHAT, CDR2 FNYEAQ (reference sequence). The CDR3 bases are TGTGCTAGCAGCCAGGACAGGCAGACTAACACCATATATTTT. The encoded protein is CASSQDRQTNTIYF.

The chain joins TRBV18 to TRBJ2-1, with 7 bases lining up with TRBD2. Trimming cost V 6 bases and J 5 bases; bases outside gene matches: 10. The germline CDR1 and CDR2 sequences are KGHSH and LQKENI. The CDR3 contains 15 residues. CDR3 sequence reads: CASSAWRGNNNEQFF. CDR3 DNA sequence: TGTGCCAGCTCTGCCTGGCGGGGGAATAACAATGAGCAGTTCTTC.

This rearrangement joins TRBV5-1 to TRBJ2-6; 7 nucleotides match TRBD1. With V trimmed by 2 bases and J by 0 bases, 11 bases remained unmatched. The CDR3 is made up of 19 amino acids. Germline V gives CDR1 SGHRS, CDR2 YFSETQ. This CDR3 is CASSFRFGTDYSGANVLTF. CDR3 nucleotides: TGCGCCAGCAGCTTTAGGTTCGGGACAGACTACTCTGGGGCCAACGTCCTGACTTTC.

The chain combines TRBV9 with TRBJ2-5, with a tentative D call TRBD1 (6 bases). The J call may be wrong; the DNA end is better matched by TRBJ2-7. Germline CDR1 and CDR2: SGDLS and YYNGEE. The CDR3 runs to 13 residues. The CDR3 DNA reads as TGTGCCAGCAGCGTAGGACAGGTCAACGAGCAGTACTTC. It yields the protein CASSVGQVNEQYF.

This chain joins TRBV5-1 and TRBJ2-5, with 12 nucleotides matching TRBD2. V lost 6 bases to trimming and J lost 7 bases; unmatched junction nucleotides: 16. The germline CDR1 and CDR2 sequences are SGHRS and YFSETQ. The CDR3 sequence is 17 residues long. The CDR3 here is CASTEGTSGGWYSTQYF. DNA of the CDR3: TGCGCCAGCACCGAGGGTACTAGCGGGGGGTGGTACTCGACCCAGTACTTC.